Below are 18 T cell receptor beta chains sequenced from a single sample in a study of T cell responses to AZD1222 COVID-19 vaccine. Sequenced by immunoSEQ multiplex PCR; TCRdb stores in-frame clones only, minus some. Here the sample spans roughly 65,000 clones, almost 90% being singletons. This specimen consisted of peripheral blood, obtained on day 0 of AZD1222 vaccination. The receptor source for this set is an adult in good health.

The J gene is TRBJ2-7, the V gene TRBV10-3; 7 bases are shared with TRBD2. Germline CDR1 ENHRY, CDR2 SYGVKD. The CDR3 consists of 14 residues. Germline trimming cut 7 bases from V and 1 base from J; bases unmatched to any gene: 7. CDR3 protein: CAIKEAGASYEQYF. CDR3 nucleotide sequence: TGTGCCATCAAGGAGGCGGGAGCGTCCTACGAGCAGTACTTC.

The chain combines TRBV19 with TRBJ1-6; TRBD1 aligns across 11 bases. With 6 bases clipped from V and 7 bases from J, the junction kept 2 bases outside the gene matches. This CDR3 comprises 14 residues. The V gene's germline CDR1 is LNHDA and CDR2 SQIVND (reference sequence). The CDR3 DNA follows: TGTGCCAGTAGCAGGACAGGGGGCAATTCACCCCTCCACTTT. Amino acid sequence: CASSRTGGNSPLHF.

About this clone itself: One end of the junction varies from germline; a read error may be responsible. The chain is built from TRBV27 and TRBJ2-6; possibly TRBD1 or TRBD2 for D (5 bases each). This CDR3 is 14 amino acids long. CDR1 is MNHEY and CDR2 is SMNVEV in the germline V gene (reference sequence). In DNA, the CDR3 is TGTGCCAGCAGTTTATCGTCCGGGGCCAACGTCCTAACTTTC. This codes for CASSLSSGANVLTF.

This clone was seen a few times. J is TRBJ1-2 and V is TRBV15, with a tentative D call TRBD1 (6 bases). Germline V gene lookup returns CDR1 LNHNV and CDR2 YYDKDF (reference sequence). Trimming took 0 bases from V and 5 from J, leaving 13 bases between them. This CDR3 has 15 residues. CDR3 nucleotide sequence: TGTGCCACCAGCAGAGATGGCGAAGGGGGATATGGCTACACCTTC. Residues: CATSRDGEGGYGYTF. The complete variable domain, with remaining parts taken from reference TRBV15 and TRBJ1-2, reads DAMVIQNPRYQVTQFGKPVTLSCSQTLNHNVMYWYQQKSSQAPKLLFHYYDKDFNNEADTPDNFQSRRPNTSFCFLDIRSPGLGDTAMYLCATSRDGEGGYGYTFGSGTRLTVV.

This clone was seen just once. The conserved phenylalanine or tryptophan normally closing the CDR3 is absent here, so this likely arose from a read error. The DNA is omitted, as the CDR3 cannot be located on it reliably, and the CDR3 follows TCRdb's listing. The V call is TRBV7-3, the J call TRBJ1-2. Germline CDR1 SGHTA, CDR2 FQGTGA. The CDR3 length equals 8 residues, ends included. The CDR3 sequence: CASHGVWR.

This clone was detected only a few times. J is TRBJ2-1 and V is TRBV3-1 (or the pseudogene TRBV3-2); 8 bases are a match to TRBD2. Per the germline V gene, CDR1 is LGHDT and CDR2 is YNNKEL (reference sequence). The V segment lost 2 bases and the J segment 16 bases; nucleotides outside the gene matches: 7. The CDR3 runs to 12 residues. CDR3 in amino acids: CASSQTGTSFFF. CDR3 bases: TGTGCCAGCAGCCAAACCGGGACTAGTTTTTTCTTC.

This chain joins TRBV29-1 and TRBJ2-3, with D possibly being TRBD2 (6 bases). Germline V CDR1 and CDR2: SQVTM, ANQGSEA. Trimming shortened V by 4 bases and J by 0 bases, and 8 bases separated the two germline ends. The CDR3 is 13 residues long. The CDR3 DNA reads TGCAGCGTTGTAAGCGGGAGCACAGATACGCAGTATTTT. Its protein product is CSVVSGSTDTQYF.

CDR3: CASSFRSGNEQFF. CDR3 in DNA: TGTGCCAGCAGCTTTCGTAGCGGGAATGAGCAGTTCTTC. This sequence joins TRBV14 and TRBJ2-1; TRBD2 matches 7 bases. Germline V CDR1 and CDR2: SGHDN, FVKESK. This CDR3 has 13 amino acids. J was trimmed by 7 bases and V by 5 bases; bases with no gene match: 5.

This clone appeared once. V usage is TRBV6-4 and J usage is TRBJ2-3; 8 bases match TRBD2. CDR1 MRHNA and CDR2 SNTAGT come from the germline V gene. CDR3 length equals 13 residues. The V gene end was trimmed by 5 bases and the J gene end by 6 bases; junction bases not matched to a gene: 4. The CDR3 DNA follows: TGTGCCAGCAGTTATATAGCGGGGGATACGCAGTATTTT. Its protein product is CASSYIAGDTQYF.

This clone showed up just a few times. The V gene is TRBV3-1 (or the pseudogene TRBV3-2), the J gene TRBJ1-2, with a tentative D call TRBD1 (5 bases). The germline gives CDR1 LGHDT, CDR2 YNNKEL (reference sequence). This CDR3 region has 13 residues. V gave up 1 base and J gave up 8 bases, with 11 bases separating them. The CDR3 nucleotides read TGTGCCAGCAGCCAAGGGGGGATCGGCGGCTACACCTTC. It encodes CASSQGGIGGYTF.

J is TRBJ1-2 and V is TRBV12-3 or TRBV12-4; 7 positions agree with TRBD1. With V trimmed by 6 bases and J by 6 bases, 7 bases remained unmatched. This CDR3 is built from 13 residues. DNA for the CDR3: TGTGCCAGCAGCATCAGGGGGGTGAATGGCTACACCTTC. Residues: CASSIRGVNGYTF.

The V gene is TRBV20-1, the J gene TRBJ1-1; D gene ambiguous. Germline assignment: CDR1 DFQATT and CDR2 SNEGSKA (reference sequence). V lost 3 bases to trimming and J lost 1 base, with 9 bases between them. The CDR3 runs to 13 residues. CDR3 sequence (DNA): TGCAGTGCTAGTATACCAGGGAACACTGAAGCTTTCTTT. Its translation is CSASIPGNTEAFF.

The chain links TRBV7-9 to TRBJ1-3; the D is unclear. Germline V gene sequence: CDR1 SEHNR, CDR2 FQNEAQ (reference sequence). The CDR3 consists of 14 residues. The V gene lost 1 base and the J gene lost 0 bases, with 4 bases spanning the gap. CDR3 region: CASSLGSSGNTIYF. The CDR3 bases are TGTGCCAGCAGCTTAGGTAGCTCTGGAAACACCATATATTTT. Filled out from reference TRBV7-9 and TRBJ1-3, the complete variable domain reads DTGVSQNPRHKITKRGQNVTFRCDPISEHNRLYWYRQTLGQGPEFLTYFQNEAQLEKSRLLSDRFSAERPKGSFSTLEIQRTEQGDSAMYLCASSLGSSGNTIYFGEGSWLTVV.

The chain links TRBV3-1 (or the pseudogene TRBV3-2) to TRBJ1-6; tentatively, D is TRBD1 (5 bases). Trimming shortened V by 2 bases and J by 4 bases, and 9 bases separated the two germline ends. Germline CDR1 and CDR2: LGHDT and YNNKEL (reference sequence). The CDR3 is made up of 15 amino acids. The DNA of the CDR3 is TGTGCCAGCAGCCAACGACAGCTTTATAATTCACCCCTCCACTTT. Encoded protein: CASSQRQLYNSPLHF.

The CDR3 bases are TGTGCCAGCAACCAGATGACAGGGGGCAACACCGGGGAGCTGTTTTTT. Its protein is CASNQMTGGNTGELFF. This chain connects TRBV25-1 to TRBJ2-2, with TRBD1 matching 10 bases. CDR1 MGHDK and CDR2 SYGVNS come from the germline V gene. CDR3 size: 16 residues. V shed 7 bases, J shed 2 bases, and the junction held 7 bases outside the gene matches.

The V and J genes are TRBV5-4 and TRBJ1-5; 7 bases map to TRBD1. CDR3 length equals 15 residues. Losses at the gene ends were 2 bases for V and 7 bases for J; bases not matched to a gene: 9. The germline gives CDR1 SGHNT, CDR2 YYREEE (reference sequence). The CDR3 sequence is CASSLLTGWEQPQHF. As DNA, the CDR3 is TGTGCCAGCAGCTTACTGACAGGGTGGGAGCAGCCCCAGCATTTT.

The V call is TRBV19, the J call TRBJ1-5, with D possibly being TRBD1 (5 bases). The CDR3 totals 12 residues. Per the germline V gene, CDR1 is LNHDA and CDR2 is SQIVND (reference sequence). V lost 9 bases, J lost 9 bases, and 15 bases lay in between. The CDR3 spells CASGDSSRPQHF. In DNA, the CDR3 is TGTGCCAGCGGCGACAGCTCGCGGCCCCAGCATTTT.

V is TRBV19 and J is TRBJ2-3; D is tentatively TRBD1 or TRBD2 (6 bases each). This CDR3 has 14 residues. Germline CDR1 reads LNHDA; CDR2 reads SQIVND (reference sequence). Trimming cost V 1 base and J 6 bases, with 11 bases left between them. CDR3 protein: CASSIVPGADTQYF. For the CDR3, the DNA is TGTGCCAGTAGTATAGTTCCGGGGGCGGATACGCAGTATTTT.